A single sample is the source of the 13 T cell receptor beta chains below, sequenced in a study of shared T cell receptors in the human thymus. Here immunoSEQ multiplex PCR was the method, and the copy in TCRdb shows in-frame clones only, minus some. The table lists roughly 700,000 clones, around nine tenths of them singletons, with over 0.008% in the top ten. The data also belong to a second study, concerning human thymus T cells.

Sequenced sample: thymocytes. Every receptor here comes from a boy under two years old with a congenital heart defect.

V gene TRBV10-3 combines with J gene TRBJ1-2, with D perhaps TRBD1 (5 bases). The germline V gene encodes CDR1 ENHRY and CDR2 SYGVKD. V was pared by 2 bases and J by 5 bases, with 9 bases between. The CDR3 runs 13 residues. For the CDR3, the DNA is TGTGCCATCAGTGAGGTCGGGGGATATGGCTACACCTTC. Residues: CAISEVGGYGYTF.

This clone was observed once. This chain joins TRBV4-3 and TRBJ2-7; 15 positions match TRBD2. The CDR3 sequence is 19 residues long. The germline V gene has CDR1 LGHNA and CDR2 YSLEER. V shed 3 bases, J shed 5 bases, and the junction held 14 bases outside the gene matches. This chain's CDR3 is CASSHYPGLAGGHWHEQYF. For the CDR3, the DNA is TGCGCCAGCAGCCATTATCCCGGACTAGCGGGAGGGCACTGGCACGAGCAGTACTTC.

This sequence joins TRBV2 and TRBJ2-5, with 10 positions matching TRBD2. CDR3 length: 14 residues. The germline V gene has CDR1 SNHLY and CDR2 FYNNEI. V lost 9 bases, J lost 5 bases, and 9 bases stayed unmatched. This CDR3 reads CARAEREGRETQYF. CDR3 bases: TGTGCCAGAGCTGAGCGGGAGGGCCGGGAGACCCAGTACTTC. The whole variable domain, filled in from reference TRBV2 and TRBJ2-5, reads EPEVTQTPSHQVTQMGQEVILRCVPISNHLYFYWYRQILGQKVEFLVSFYNNEISEKSEIFDDQFSVERPDGSNFTLKIRSTKLEDSAMYFCARAEREGRETQYFGPGTRLLVL.

A single count supports this clone. The V call is TRBV30, the J call TRBJ2-7, with 11 positions matching TRBD2. J lost 2 bases, V lost 4 bases, and 10 bases had no gene match. Germline assignment: CDR1 GTSNPN and CDR2 SVGIG (reference sequence). This CDR3 is built from 16 residues. The CDR3 protein is CAWNTGTSGGTYEQYF. The CDR3, as DNA: TGTGCCTGGAATACCGGGACTAGCGGAGGCACCTACGAGCAGTACTTC.

V usage is TRBV19 and J usage is TRBJ1-5; 8 bases are a match to TRBD1. CDR3 size: 17 residues. In germline, CDR1 is LNHDA, CDR2 SQIVND (reference sequence). V dropped 5 bases and J dropped 3; count of bases not matched to a gene: 12. The CDR3 coding sequence is TGTGCCAGTAGTGCCGACAGGGGAAGAAGGAACAATCAGCCCCAGCATTTT. Translation gives CASSADRGRRNNQPQHF. The full variable domain, rest sourced from reference TRBV19 and TRBJ1-5, is DGGITQSPKYLFRKEGQNVTLSCEQNLNHDAMYWYRQDPGQGLRLIYYSQIVNDFQKGDIAEGYSVSREKKESFPLTVTSAQKNPTAFYLCASSADRGRRNNQPQHFGDGTRLSIL.

V is TRBV2 and J is TRBJ2-3; TRBD1 is a possible D gene (6 bases). The V end was cut by 6 bases, the J end by 4 bases, with 17 bases between. The CDR3 loop spans 15 amino acids. CDR1 SNHLY and CDR2 FYNNEI come from the germline V gene. In nucleotides, the CDR3 is TGTGCCAGCAGGGCTAACAGGGTAACCGCAGATACGCAGTATTTT. Translating it yields CASRANRVTADTQYF.

The gene calls are TRBV6-5 and TRBJ1-1, with TRBD1 as a possible D gene (6 bases). The CDR3 loop spans 15 amino acids. The germline gives CDR1 MNHEY, CDR2 SVGAGI. Deletions cut 1 base from V and 2 bases from J, with 11 bases between. The CDR3 here is CASSYLGQQNTEAFF. The CDR3 bases are TGTGCCAGCAGTTACTTAGGACAGCAAAACACTGAAGCTTTCTTT.

The CDR3 coding sequence is TGTGCCAGTAGTAAAGCGGGAGACGGGCATGAGCAGTTCTTC. Its translation: CASSKAGDGHEQFF. The chain uses TRBV19 and TRBJ2-1; TRBD2 aligns across 8 bases. The V gene's germline CDR1 is LNHDA and CDR2 SQIVND (reference sequence). V trimming: 4 bases; J trimming: 8 bases; junction bases outside the gene matches: 7. The CDR3 spans 14 residues.

The V and J genes are TRBV9 and TRBJ2-7; D is ambiguous. This CDR3 is built from 13 residues. Germline V gives CDR1 SGDLS, CDR2 YYNGEE. The V end was cut by 3 bases, the J end by 1 base, with 8 bases between. In DNA, the CDR3 is TGTGCCAGCAGCGGCCTCCAGTCCTACGAGCAGTACTTC. Translation gives CASSGLQSYEQYF.

The gene calls are TRBV28 and TRBJ1-3; the match to TRBD1 covers 7 bases. V gave up 6 bases and J gave up 4 bases; unmatched junction bases: 6. CDR3 length: 14 residues. Germline V gives CDR1 MDHEN, CDR2 SYDVKM. The CDR3 sequence: CASSLDREGNTIYF. The CDR3 DNA reads TGTGCCAGCAGCCTAGACAGGGAGGGAAACACCATATATTTT.

This clone was observed once. In nucleotides, the CDR3 is TGTGCCAGCAGCCCAGACAGCAGAAACACCATATATTTT. It codes for CASSPDSRNTIYF. V is TRBV6-5 and J is TRBJ1-3; maybe TRBD1 (5 bases). V lost 6 bases and J 5 bases, leaving 11 bases between the germline ends. CDR3 length: 13 residues. Germline lookup yields CDR1 MNHEY and CDR2 SVGAGI.

The CDR3 loop is CASSGRTSGQETQYF. In DNA form, the CDR3 reads TGCGCCAGCAGCGGGCGGACTAGCGGCCAAGAGACCCAGTACTTC. The gene calls are TRBV5-1 and TRBJ2-5; 10 bases are a match to TRBD2. V trimming: 4 bases; J trimming: 1 base; junction bases outside the gene matches: 4. The CDR3 extends over 15 amino acids. Germline CDR1 reads SGHRS; CDR2 reads YFSETQ.

The chain joins TRBV4-3 to TRBJ1-1; the D is unclear. This CDR3 comprises 15 residues. In germline, CDR1 is LGHNA, CDR2 YSLEER. The V end was cut by 3 bases, the J end by 0 bases, with 11 bases between. CDR3 sequence (DNA): TGCGCCAGCAGCCAGGAGTGGGTGATGAACACTGAAGCTTTCTTT. Protein product: CASSQEWVMNTEAFF.